The rows below give T cell receptor beta chains drawn from one sample of a study of blood T cell repertoires in COVID-19. TCRdb's table, derived via immunoSEQ multiplex PCR, lists solely in-frame clones and lacks some. In the table there are under 200,000 clones, approximately 90% of which are singletons. The sequenced sample consisted of peripheral blood. The receptor source for this set is a woman aged 80 or over in a cohort sampled during active or convalescent COVID-19. Each CDR3 is given with its conserved first and last residue. A D gene is named only where the DNA matches it firmly. Size tells how often a clone was seen (once, few, many) or the class of an expanded clone, and some rows leave it out.

clone size | J gene | V gene | D gene | CDR3 DNA | CDR3 protein
NA | TRBJ1-6 | TRBV19 | NA | TGTGCCAGTAGTACCCTACCACAGGGTATGGGGTCACCCCTCCACTTT | CASSTLPQGMGSPLHF
NA | TRBJ1-6 | TRBV3-1/TRBV3-2 | NA | TGTGCCAGCAGCCACGGGCAGGGGAATTCACCCCTCCACTTT | CASSHGQGNSPLHF
once | TRBJ2-3 | TRBV5-4 | TRBD2 | TGTGCCAGCAGCTCCGGACTAGCGACAGATACGCAGTATTTT | CASSSGLATDTQYF
NA | TRBJ1-5 | TRBV5-1 | TRBD1 | TGCGCCAGCAGCTCGACAGGGATGAATCAGCCCCAGCATTTT | CASSSTGMNQPQHF
NA | TRBJ2-5 | TRBV5-4 | TRBD1 | TGTGCCAGCAGCGTCCGGGACAGGGATAGGGTTAGGACCCAGTACTTC | CASSVRDRDRVRTQYF
NA | TRBJ2-7 | TRBV7-6 | NA | TGTGCCAGCAGCTTAGCTGGTGGTTCGGCAGGGCCATACGAGCAGTACTTC | CASSLAGGSAGPYEQYF
NA | TRBJ1-6 | TRBV6-6 | TRBD1 | TGTGCCAGCAGTTACTTTCCAACCTACAGGGGGATCCTCCACTTT | CASSYFPTYRGILHF
NA | TRBJ1-6 | TRBV11-2 | NA | TGTGCCAGCAGCTTGGCTGATTCACCCCTCCACTTT | CASSLADSPLHF
once | TRBJ1-2 | TRBV12-3/TRBV12-4 | NA | TGTGCCAGCAACTTCGGACGGGGCTATGGCTACACCTTC | CASNFGRGYGYTF
few | TRBJ2-5 | TRBV9 | TRBD2 | TGTGCCAGCAGCGCCACTAGCGGGAGGGCCTGGGGAGAGACCCAGTACTTC | CASSATSGRAWGETQYF
NA | TRBJ2-3 | TRBV3-1/TRBV3-2 | TRBD2 | TGTGCCAGCAGCCCGGGGACTAGCGAAAGCACAGATACGCAGTATTTT | CASSPGTSESTDTQYF
NA | TRBJ2-3 | TRBV7-9 | TRBD1 | TGTGCCAGCAGTACTTGGGGACAGGGGACAGATACGCAGTATTTT | CASSTWGQGTDTQYF
NA | TRBJ2-4 | TRBV19 | TRBD1 | TGTGCCAGTAGTTGGGACAGGGGGCGGGCCAAAAACATTCAGTACTTC | CASSWDRGRAKNIQYF
NA | TRBJ2-1 | TRBV5-6 | TRBD2 | TGTGCCAGCAGCTCTTATAGACGGGGGGGTAATGAGCAGTTCTTC | CASSSYRRGGNEQFF
few | TRBJ1-2 | TRBV27 | NA | TGTGCCAGCAGTCCCCAGGGTTTCTATGGCTACACCTTC | CASSPQGFYGYTF
NA | TRBJ2-7 | TRBV10-3 | NA | TGTGCCATCAGTGGCGTCGTAAGGGGTTCAGCGTACGAGCAGTACTTC | CAISGVVRGSAYEQYF
few | TRBJ1-2 | TRBV5-1 | NA | TGCGCCAGCAGTAGGGGTGGCGGGGATGGCTACACCTTC | CASSRGGGDGYTF
few | TRBJ1-1 | TRBV6-5 | NA | TGTGCCAGCAGTTTCCTACAGGGGAACACTGAAGCTTTCTTT | CASSFLQGNTEAFF
NA | TRBJ2-7 | TRBV2 | TRBD2 | TGTGCTGGCCGACTAAGCGGGGTCTCCTACGAGCAGTACTTC | CAGRLSGVSYEQYF
NA | TRBJ2-2 | TRBV2 | NA | TGTGCCAGCAGTGAACCGCGGACCGGGGAGCTGTTTTTT | CASSEPRTGELFF
NA | TRBJ1-2 | TRBV24-1 | NA | TGTGCCACCAGTGATATAGAATATGGCTACACCTTC | CATSDIEYGYTF
NA | TRBJ1-2 | TRBV28 | NA | TGTGCCAGCAGTACAACCGACAGCCTTAACTATGGCTACACCTTC | CASSTTDSLNYGYTF
NA | TRBJ1-2 | TRBV18 | NA | TGTGCCAGCTCACCACCGGCACAGACGAAGAACTATGGCTACACCTTC | CASSPPAQTKNYGYTF
NA | TRBJ1-2 | TRBV5-1 | TRBD1 | TGCGCCAGCTCTCCAACGGGACAGCCTAACTATGGCTACACCTTC | CASSPTGQPNYGYTF
once | TRBJ2-3 | TRBV21-1 | NA | TGTGCCAGCAGCATACGAAGCGGGAGGAACCCAGATACGCAGTATTTT | CASSIRSGRNPDTQYF
NA | TRBJ1-5 | TRBV6-2/TRBV6-3 | TRBD1 | TGTGCCAGCAGTTACGACCCGGGACAGGACCTCTATAGCAATCAGCCCCAGCATTTT | CASSYDPGQDLYSNQPQHF
NA | TRBJ1-6 | TRBV19 | TRBD1 | TGTGCCAGTAGTACGGGGGACAGGCCACCCCTCCACTTT | CASSTGDRPPLHF
once | TRBJ2-5 | TRBV11-3 | NA | TGTGCCAGCACCACCACCCCCAGAGAGACCCAGTACTTC | CASTTTPRETQYF
NA | TRBJ2-3 | TRBV10-1 | NA | TGCGCCAGCAGTGAGTCCGGGGGAAGCACAGATACGCAGTATTTT | CASSESGGSTDTQYF
NA | TRBJ1-6 | TRBV7-8 | NA | TGTGCCAGCAGCTTTAGTCAAAGCTCCTATAATTCACCCCTCCACTTT | CASSFSQSSYNSPLHF
few | TRBJ2-7 | TRBV7-9 | TRBD2 | TGTGCCAGCAGCTTAGCCGGGGGGGCCTACGAGCAGTACTTC | CASSLAGGAYEQYF
NA | TRBJ2-1 | TRBV5-1 | NA | TGCGCCAGCAGCTTCCGGGAACAAGTGAACAATGAGCAGTTCTTC | CASSFREQVNNEQFF
NA | TRBJ2-1 | TRBV6-1 | TRBD2 | TGTGCCAGCAGTGAATTGGATAGCGGGAGTACATTCTTC | CASSELDSGSTFF
NA | TRBJ2-3 | TRBV24-1 | NA | TGTGCCACCGAAGCTCGGGGGTTAGATACGCAGTATTTT | CATEARGLDTQYF
once | TRBJ1-5 | TRBV7-9 | NA | TGTGCCAGCAGCTTAGCAGGGGCAGAGCGTCAGCCCCAGCATTTT | CASSLAGAERQPQHF
NA | TRBJ2-7 | TRBV5-4 | NA | TGTGCCAGCAGCTTGCGTCAGGGGCCTGGGGAGCAGTACTTC | CASSLRQGPGEQYF